Below, one T cell receptor beta chain is given with its context. The entry originates in a study of T cell responses to AZD1222 COVID-19 vaccine. V lost 4 bases and J lost 0, with 9 bases in between. The CDR3 contains 14 residues. Germline V gene lookup returns CDR1 KGHSH and CDR2 LQKENI. Some clones are missing from TCRdb's copy, which holds only in-frame ones; the method was immunoSEQ multiplex PCR. This table has 150,000 to 200,000 clones, roughly nine tenths appearing once. The input for sequencing was peripheral blood, taken 28 days after the second AZD1222 dose. The receptor's source is an adult who received the AZD1222 COVID-19 vaccine. The chain combines TRBV18 with TRBJ1-1; perhaps TRBD1 as D (5 bases). The CDR3 DNA sequence: TGTGCCAGCTCACTGGGACCGTTGAACACTGAAGCTTTCTTT. Translating gives CASSLGPLNTEAFF.